The rows below give T cell receptor delta chains drawn from one sample of a study of delta chain sequences of gamma delta T cells. TCRdb repeated clone calling on the 5' RACE reads with CATT. In the table there are 2,000 to 3,000 delta-chain clones, about 5.9% of which are singletons. The sample was either unsorted cells or a sorted T cell fraction (not recorded which). The receptors were gathered from a human donor in good health. The CDR3 runs from the conserved cysteine through the conserved F or W. The D gene is left open where the match is weak.

>17|TRDD3|TRDV2
CACDTLGGGYATDKLIF
>22|TRDD3|TRDV2
CACDTLVATGDQTGQRTDKLIF
>22|TRDD3|TRDV1
CALGDPGFPSLGDTGYTDKLIF
>13|-|TRDV2
CACDPLSEDKLIF
>18|TRDD3|TRDV2
CACDSISVLGDHTDKLIF
>19|TRDD3|TRDV2
CACDSLLGDTPQYTDKLIF
>17|TRDD3|TRDV2
CACDTLALGINTDKLIF
>17|TRDD3|TRDV2
CACDTVGGYARIDKLIF
>23|TRDD3|TRDV1
CALGEFAFLRRTVLGDTRDKLIF
>24|TRDD3|TRDV1
CALGELKLPTRLLGDTRPPTKLIF
>18|TRDD3|TRDV1
CALGELVGMNWGIRELIF
>20|TRDD3|TRDV1
CALGTTSYSYWGIWADKLIF
>18|TRDD3|TRDV2
CACDEVSGDTQYTDKLIF
>23|TRDD3|TRDV1
CALGESFRTKRDWGISTTDKLIF
>17|TRDD3|TRDV2
CACDTVGGYEHTDKLIF
>17|-|TRDV1
CALGEVFGATNTDKLIF
>20|TRDD3|TRDV2
CACDTVGVPGDTRKGDKLIF
>21|TRDD3|TRDV1
CALGTPFTGLFAGGLADKLIF
>16|TRDD3|TRDV2
CACDTLGDTLTAQLFF
>16|-|TRDV2
CACDTVGGLGTDKLIF
>18|TRDD3|TRDV2
CACDPAGGPSWDTDKLIF
>14|TRDD3|TRDV2
CACDTVGDTHKLIF
>20|-|TRDV2
CACDTLSYSGGNEGADKLIF
>21|TRDD3|TRDV2
CACDPAVLGDTTAFGTDKLIF
>19|-|TRDV2
CACDTVHDGNWSFTDKLIF
>17|-|TRDV1
CALGELGFRSWGDKLIF
>16|-|TRDV2
CACDTLSDTNTDKLIF
>21|-|TRDV1
CALGVPGLPAGGSLYTDKLIF
>19|TRDD3|TRDV3
CASSLVQGILKGYTDKLIF
>16|TRDD3|TRDV2
CACDRVLGDTGDKLIF
>16|TRDD3|TRDV2
CACDTLLGDSTDKLIF
>20|TRDD3|TRDV2
CACDPLLGDSSSWDTRQMFF
>18|TRDD3|TRDV2
CACDTVGTGGYGADKLIF
>22|TRDD3|TRDV1
CALGEPPMFLLGDTRIQAQLFF
>23|TRDD3|TRDV1
CALGEPRPSYSLGDTKRLDKLIF